These 9 T cell receptor beta chains were all obtained from the same sample, sequenced in a study of monozygotic twins with inflammatory bowel disease. One entry per CDR3 protein, without DNA, is what TCRdb gives after re-calling the 5' RACE reads. Recorded here are fewer than 110,000 distinct CDR3 sequences; the top ten clones represent 1.9%. The sample comprised blood. These receptors originate from a human donor with ulcerative colitis or Crohn's disease, or a healthy co-twin of an affected twin (not recorded which).

The rearrangement links TRBV30 to TRBJ2-7. CDR3 length: 14 amino acids. Germline values: CDR1 GTSNPN, CDR2 SVGIG (reference sequence). CDR3 residues: CAWNLGPPAYEQYF.

V and J are TRBV7-2 and TRBJ1-2; TCRdb selects TRBD1, and the lack of DNA leaves this call unchecked. Germline V gene lookup returns CDR1 SGHTA and CDR2 FQGNSA. This CDR3 region has 14 residues. This CDR3 is CASSPQRGGDGYTF.

The chain joins TRBV5-6 to TRBJ2-7. Germline V gene lookup returns CDR1 SGHDT and CDR2 YYEEEE. The CDR3 covers 11 residues. The CDR3 sequence: CASSLEGEQYF.

V is TRBV5-4 and J is TRBJ2-3. The CDR3 runs to 14 residues. Germline V gene sequence: CDR1 SGHNT, CDR2 YYREEE (reference sequence). The CDR3 sequence: CASSSGLVTDTQYF.

The chain uses TRBV6-1 and TRBJ2-6; TCRdb returns TRBD1, unconfirmable since there is no DNA. The germline CDR1 and CDR2 sequences are MNHNS and SASEGT. The CDR3 is made up of 17 amino acids. The chain's CDR3 is CASQGTGVLSGANVLTF.

The V gene is TRBV12-3 or TRBV12-4, the J gene TRBJ2-7; TCRdb returns TRBD1, unconfirmable since there is no DNA. This CDR3 has 15 amino acids. CDR3 protein: CASTPSTDPSYEQYF.

The chain links TRBV5-1 to TRBJ1-2; TCRdb outputs TRBD1, but without DNA this stays unchecked. The length of the CDR3 is 17 residues. Per germline, CDR1 SGHRS and CDR2 YFSETQ. CDR3 region: CASSPKPGQGPHYGYTF.

The chain carries TRBV5-4 and TRBJ1-5; absent DNA, TCRdb's TRBD1 call cannot be checked. This CDR3 contains 18 residues. Looked up from germline, CDR1 is SGHNT and CDR2 is YYREEE (reference sequence). The chain's CDR3 is CASSEPIGQLYSNQPQHF.

The chain combines TRBV5-1 with TRBJ2-1; TCRdb selects TRBD1, and the lack of DNA leaves this call unchecked. This CDR3 region has 15 residues. Germline assignment: CDR1 SGHRS and CDR2 YFSETQ. CDR3 region: CASSFWGGTFNEQFF.